This T cell receptor (beta chain) comes out of a study of Ad26.COV2.S vaccination and SARS-CoV-2 variants. Study details: Enrolled in COV1001, the donor was in the Ad26.COV2.S trial arm, which received the vaccine.

The table came from immunoSEQ multiplex PCR; TCRdb's copy has only in-frame clones and leaves some out. This sample has 510,000 or so clones, with about 83% found just once. Comments on this clone: Its specificity is not known.

Indicated treatment: 15 to 20 received Ad26.COV2.S at low or high dose, single or two shots; about 5 received placebo; per-sample allocation not given. The investigators took samples on day 63 after the first vaccine or placebo injection. Study-wide results and caveats: Analyses of TCR breadth and depth may have underestimated total T cell responses. There was reportedly substantial breadth in spike-specific CD8+ and CD4+ T cell responses after vaccination.

The CDR3 has 15 residues. V lost 5 bases, J lost 3 bases, and 13 bases lay in between. Germline assignment: CDR1 MNHEY and CDR2 SMNVEV (reference sequence). The sample here was peripheral blood, taken in a trial of Ad26.COV2.S vaccine versus placebo. The V call is TRBV27, the J call TRBJ1-4, with D possibly matching TRBD1 (5 bases). This TCR was recovered from a person between 18 and 59 years old who received the Ad26.COV2.S COVID-19 vaccine or a placebo. CDR3 sequence: CASSPNGAPNEKLFF. CDR3 in DNA: TGTGCCAGCAGTCCCAATGGGGCTCCTAATGAAAAACTGTTTTTT.